The source of this T cell receptor (beta chain) is a study of early stage breast cancer tumors. Background on the study: Each sample averaged roughly 10-fold read coverage.

The CDR3 sequence is 15 residues long. Germline assignment: CDR1 SEHNR and CDR2 FQNEAQ (reference sequence). V shed 1 base and J shed 5 bases, with 12 bases lying between them. Profiling relied on immunoSEQ multiplex PCR, and the TCRdb table lists in-frame clones only, not all of them. The table records roughly 56,000 clones, 60% to 85% of them present only once. About this clone itself: Its antigen is not identified.

The study's findings and limits: Commonly generated sequences made up most enriched TCRB sequences shared between patients. Chain pairing and CD4, CD8 or FOXP3 expression were not captured.

This chain uses TRBV7-9 with TRBJ2-1; tentative D call: TRBD2 (6 bases). The sequenced sample was blood. This clonotype originated in a person aged 30 to 39 with breast cancer. CDR3 loop: CASSLVSGLDNEQFF. The DNA for the CDR3 is TGTGCCAGCAGCTTAGTCTCGGGACTCGACAATGAGCAGTTCTTC.